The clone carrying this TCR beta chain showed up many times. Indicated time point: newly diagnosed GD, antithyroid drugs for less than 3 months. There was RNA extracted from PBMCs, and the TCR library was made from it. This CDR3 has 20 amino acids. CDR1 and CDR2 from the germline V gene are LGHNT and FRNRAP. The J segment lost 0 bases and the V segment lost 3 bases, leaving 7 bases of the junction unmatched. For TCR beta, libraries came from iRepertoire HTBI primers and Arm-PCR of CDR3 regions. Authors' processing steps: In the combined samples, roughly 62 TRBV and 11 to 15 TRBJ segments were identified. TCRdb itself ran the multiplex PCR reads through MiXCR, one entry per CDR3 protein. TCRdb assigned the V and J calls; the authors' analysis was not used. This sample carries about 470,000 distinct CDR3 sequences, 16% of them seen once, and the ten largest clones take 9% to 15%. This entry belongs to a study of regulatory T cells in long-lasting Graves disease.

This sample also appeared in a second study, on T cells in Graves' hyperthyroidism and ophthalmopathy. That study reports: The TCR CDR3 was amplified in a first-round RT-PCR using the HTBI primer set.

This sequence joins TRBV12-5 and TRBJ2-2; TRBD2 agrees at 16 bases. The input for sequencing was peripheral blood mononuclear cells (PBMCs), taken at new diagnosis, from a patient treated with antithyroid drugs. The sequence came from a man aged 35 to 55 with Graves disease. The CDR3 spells CASGFPPGLAGGPNTGELFF. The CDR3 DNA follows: TGTGCTAGTGGTTTCCCACCGGGACTAGCGGGAGGGCCGAACACCGGGGAGCTGTTTTTT.